The next 13 T cell receptor beta chains were all read from a single sample in a study of blood T cells in healthy people across ages. The authors ran a second PCR of about 7 to 11 cycles using a sample-barcoded 5' primer and a J-beta primer mix. TCRdb used MiXCR to reprocess the 5' RACE reads, holding one entry per CDR3 protein. The sample includes about 970,000 distinct CDR3 sequences, roughly half of them seen just once. The sample consisted of blood. The source is a woman between 55 and 75 years old in good health.

This clonotype was detected only a few times. The chain uses TRBV4-3 and TRBJ2-7, with D possibly TRBD1 on 7 matching bases. Per germline, CDR1 LGHNA and CDR2 YSLEER. V lost 1 base, J lost 1 base, and 17 bases lay in between. The CDR3 extends over 17 amino acids. In DNA form, the CDR3 reads TGCGCCAGCAGCCAAGTAAGAGTGCAGGGGGGATCCTACGAGCAGTACTTC. This sequence encodes CASSQVRVQGGSYEQYF.

This clonotype was counted a few times. V and J are TRBV2 and TRBJ2-1; possible D gene TRBD2, 5 bases. CDR1 is SNHLY, CDR2 FYNNEI, per germline. CDR3 size: 11 residues. Trimming removed 4 bases at V and 9 bases at J, with 7 bases between. CDR3 residues: CASSAGVEQFF. The CDR3 DNA reads TGTGCCAGCAGTGCCGGGGTTGAGCAGTTCTTC.

This clonotype was seen a handful of times. J is TRBJ2-4 and V is TRBV7-9, with D tentatively TRBD1 (5 bases). The J call is uncertain, as TRBJ2-7 better fits the DNA end. Germline V gene sequence: CDR1 SEHNR, CDR2 FQNEAQ (reference sequence). The CDR3 covers 13 residues. CDR3 in amino acids: CASSRWGAYEQYF. In DNA, the CDR3 is TGTGCCAGCAGCCGCTGGGGCGCCTACGAGCAGTACTTC.

The chain links TRBV28 to TRBJ2-5; D remains ambiguous. The CDR3 sequence is 12 residues long. Germline CDR1 reads MDHEN; CDR2 reads SYDVKM. Trimming removed 2 bases at V and 11 bases at J, with 12 bases between. Written as DNA, the CDR3 is TGTGCCAGCAGTTTACGGTCGCTAGAGCAGTACTTC. It encodes CASSLRSLEQYF.

The chain has TRBV11-2 and TRBJ2-1; D unclear. CDR1 is SGHAT and CDR2 is FQNNGV in the germline V gene. The CDR3 covers 15 residues. The germline V and J ends were trimmed by 1 base and 6 bases, with 13 bases remaining between them. The CDR3 bases are TGTGCCAGCAGCTTAGGTGGAAAAAGGGTCAATGAGCAGTTCTTC. Its translation is CASSLGGKRVNEQFF.

This chain joins TRBV11-2 and TRBJ2-1, with 7 bases matching TRBD2. TRBJ2-7 explains the end of the DNA better; the J call may be wrong. The CDR3 has 16 amino acids. The germline V gene has CDR1 SGHAT and CDR2 FQNNGV. DNA for the CDR3: TGTGCCAGCAGCTTAGAGCGGGGGAGCTCCTACAATGAGCAGTACTTC. Amino acids: CASSLERGSSYNEQYF.

The chain joins TRBV7-9 to TRBJ1-1; unclear D gene. Trimming left V 5 bases short and J 6 bases short, with 7 bases between. Germline-derived CDR1 and CDR2 are SEHNR and FQNEAQ (reference sequence). CDR3 length equals 11 residues. CDR3: CASSVGAEAFF. In DNA, the CDR3 is TGTGCCAGCAGCGTCGGCGCTGAAGCTTTCTTT.

The chain carries TRBV27 and TRBJ2-1; 7 bases match TRBD1. The trim removed 5 bases at V and 8 bases at J, leaving 21 bases unmatched. The length of the CDR3 is 18 residues. Germline V gives CDR1 MNHEY, CDR2 SMNVEV (reference sequence). CDR3 sequence: CASSLSRSTGAEVYEQFF. In DNA form, the CDR3 reads TGTGCCAGCAGTCTTTCAAGGAGTACAGGGGCGGAGGTCTATGAGCAGTTCTTC.

This clonotype has a handful of counts. The rearrangement uses TRBV7-8 and TRBJ2-5; D is possibly TRBD2 (6 bases). V dropped 4 bases and J dropped 5 bases, with 14 bases sitting between them. The CDR3 sequence is 14 residues long. Per germline, CDR1 SGHVS and CDR2 FQNEAQ. CDR3 DNA: TGTGCCAGCAGCTCCCGAGCAGGGAGGGAGACCCAGTACTTC. Translation gives CASSSRAGRETQYF.

The chain couples TRBV24-1 to TRBJ2-1; no definite D call. Germline V gene data show CDR1 as KGHDR and CDR2 as SFDVKD. V lost 3 bases, J lost 2 bases, and 13 bases lay in between. There are 16 residues in the CDR3. The CDR3 sequence: CATSDPVSLTYNEQFF. CDR3 in DNA: TGTGCCACCAGTGATCCTGTTTCTCTAACCTACAATGAGCAGTTCTTC.

The chain links TRBV10-3 to TRBJ2-1; 7 bases are shared with TRBD2. The germline CDR1 and CDR2 sequences are ENHRY and SYGVKD. Unmatched junction bases numbered 13, after V lost 10 bases and J lost 7 bases. The length of the CDR3 is 14 residues. CDR3 nucleotides: TGTGCCACTCACCCAGCGGGACCCTCAAATGAGCAGTTCTTC. Translated: CATHPAGPSNEQFF.

Only a few counts were recorded for this clonotype. The V gene is TRBV12-3 or TRBV12-4, the J gene TRBJ1-1; no clear D. Trimming took 1 base from V and 1 from J, leaving 10 bases between them. This CDR3 is 15 amino acids long. The CDR3 DNA reads as TGTGCCAGCAGTTTAGGAGGGAGGAAGAACACTGAAGCTTTCTTT. Its translation is CASSLGGRKNTEAFF.

Comments on this clonotype: Being one base from a much bigger clone, this may be a read error. J is TRBJ2-7 and V is TRBV2; 8 bases align to TRBD2. This CDR3 comprises 15 residues. CDR1 and CDR2 (germline): SNHLY, FYNNEI. The CDR3 coding sequence is TGTACCAGCAGCACATACCCGGGAGGGCTTGGCGAGCAGTACTTC. It codes for CTSSTYPGGLGEQYF.